This T cell receptor (beta chain) originates from a study of blood T cells in healthy people across ages (dated by TCRdb to the mid-2010s). For the wider study: In model experiments, template switching captured about one uniquely barcoded TCR beta cDNA molecule for every two T cells. Four age groups were formed from the donors: young (average roughly 15 years), middle-aged (approximately 42), aged (roughly 56) and long-lived (about 80). Age-related changes in TCR beta repertoire diversity were measured in the study by deep sequencing normalized with unique cDNA molecular identifiers. Using the same blood draw, the study looked at two additional independent replicas of 1 million unique cDNA reads for two donors, one aged 18 to 30 and the other aged 80 or older. Broader findings and caveats from the paper: As age increased, observed TCR beta diversity per million T cells dropped in a roughly linear way, and a significant reduction was already evident by age around 41. Compared with the aged group, the long-lived group had more naive CD4+ T cells, fewer expanded clones and increased TCR diversity, a pattern suggesting age selection. Because donor CMV infection status was unknown, age-related changes in expanded clonotypes were potentially confounded. Estimates of total diversity based on one million sequenced T cells were regarded as lower bounds and as underestimates. Bulk unsorted PBMC profiling prevented conclusive comparison of naive and antigen-experienced compartments. The percentage of naive T cells measured by flow cytometry correlated strongly with observed TCR beta diversity.

The method was 5' RACE. The data were produced on an Illumina HiSeq 2500. A second PCR of roughly 6 to 12 cycles was run with a J-beta primer mix and a sample-barcoded 5' primer. Each TCR beta cDNA molecule received a unique molecular identifier from a template-switch 5' adaptor carrying 12 random nucleotides. Each sample yielded at least 2.5 million CDR3-containing paired-end reads. The Mint cDNA synthesis kit, primed by a TRBC-specific oligonucleotide, was used to synthesize first-strand cDNA from all RNA. All cDNA was treated with uracil-DNA glycosylase and then went through a first 18-cycle PCR with the universal primers M1SS and BC2_uni_R. The authors processed their data as follows. For normalization, 1 million high-quality reads, each with a distinct molecular identifier, were randomly selected from each sample. Reads with shared molecular identifiers were discarded instead of being binned into consensus sequences. MiTCR, set to a Q25 quality threshold and the strictest error-elimination algorithm, was used for CDR3 identification, clonotype clustering and error correction. Lower-bound total TCR beta diversity was estimated with a nonparametric unseen species model using Euler transformation. TCRdb took the public reads, trimmed them with fastp at Q25, ran MiXCR for clone calling and kept in-frame beta chains. Rows merge per CDR3 protein into single entries with the most common DNA and genes. The V and J calls come from TCRdb's annotation, not from the publication. The sample records fewer than 650,000 distinct CDR3 sequences, 27% of which are singletons. In total, the top ten clones hold 3% to 4.5% of the sample.

With respect to this clonotype: There is no known antigen for this receptor. Base qualities were left out, and no much larger clone turns up one base away.

The germline V gene (reference sequence) yields DFQATT for CDR1 and SNEGSKA for CDR2. V lost 3 bases and J lost 5 bases, and the count of bases not matched to a germline gene is 11. Its CDR3 holds 16 amino acids, cysteine through phenylalanine. The sequence is cut down to CDR3 DNA, 48 bases in frame from base 1. Donors were a few dozen systemically healthy Caucasian individuals from Russia aged roughly 6 to 95 years. Each donor gave around 9.8 milliliters of peripheral blood, collected into EDTA-treated Vacutainer tubes. PBMCs were isolated by Ficoll-Paque density-gradient centrifugation, with at least 7 million obtained per sample. Trizol reagent was used to extract total RNA from PBMCs, with at least 5.5 micrograms per sample. The percentages of naive CD45RAhigh/CD27high T cells were determined by flow cytometry on a PBMC aliquot from every donor. These data are also associated with another study on T cells of mothers and their children. As the second study states: Nine systemically healthy Caucasian individuals served as donors, namely three mothers together with their six children. cDNA synthesis consumed the entire amount of extracted RNA, loaded at around 1.5 ug RNA in each 15 ul reaction. Sample barcodes and 2-4 random nucleotides were added via the M1S primer in the second PCR. Each mother yielded over 8 million TCR beta CDR3 reads and each child 3 million or so reads. TCR recombination output is similarly shaped by thymic selection in related and unrelated pairs, with a minor effect exerted by inherited differences. Related mother-child pairs always showed normalized repertoire overlap that was slightly higher than in unrelated mother-child pairs, though the difference was never significant. No persistent microchimeric T cell clones were detected, at a sensitivity of approximately 100 clones per million clonotypes. The study used deep NGS to compare TCR beta repertoires of mothers and children, seeking features distinguishing related mother-child pairs from unrelated individuals. On average, the children were approximately 11 +/- 4 years old, while the mothers were 40 +/- 4 years old. After adapters were ligated using NEBNext reagents, the libraries underwent 100+100 nt paired-end sequencing on an Illumina HiSeq 2000. To avoid cross-contamination, the mother libraries and the child libraries were prepared a month apart and sequenced in separate runs. Each donor had between about 450,000 and 2,300,000 distinct TCR beta clonotypes identified. Naive TCR beta clonotypes were estimated from low-frequency clonotypes matched to each donor's FACS-determined naive share, without sorting.

Sequencing input: blood. The sequence was obtained from a boy between 2 and 10 years old in good health. The chain joins TRBV20-1 to TRBJ2-3; 10 nucleotides in the junction match TRBD1. The CDR3 reads CSASGSRQGAGDTQYF. DNA sequence: TGCAGTGCTAGTGGGTCGAGACAGGGGGCTGGAGATACGCAGTATTTT.